The present TCR beta chain was sequenced within a study of blood T cell repertoires in COVID-19. Overall study: Researchers got acute and convalescent COVID-19 samples from the United States, Italy and Spain. Sources were T cells, B-cell-depleted T cells, or PBMCs; the material itself was cDNA or gDNA.

Original data processing: The authors estimated nucleated cell counts from reference gene primer amplification. The repertoire was sequenced with immunoSEQ multiplex PCR; TCRdb's copy has only in-frame clones and lacks some. That table is the source of V, J and clone size, and D and trimming were worked out from the DNA. This repertoire shows 95,000 to 100,000 clones, less than 85% found once; its top ten account for 18%. CDR1 and CDR2 from the germline V gene are MNHNY and SVGAGI (reference sequence). The CDR3 is made up of 15 amino acids. V was pared by 0 bases and J by 3 bases, with 1 base of the junction left unmatched.

The source material was peripheral blood. This receptor was identified in a woman of 80 years or more with active or convalescent COVID-19. The chain carries TRBV6-6 and TRBJ1-3; 8 bases map to TRBD1. CDR3 sequence: CASSYSDRVGNTIYF. The DNA of the CDR3 is TGTGCCAGCAGTTACTCGGACAGGGTTGGAAACACCATATATTTT.